This T cell receptor beta chain was obtained from a study of spatial heterogeneity in lung cancer. TCRdb reprocessed the 5' RACE reads via MiXCR and lists one record per CDR3 protein. The sample shows some 2,500 distinct CDR3 sequences, 6.5% to 9.5% of them seen only once. V gave up 8 bases and J gave up 2 bases; unmatched junction bases: 3. The CDR3 length is 13 residues. Germline values: CDR1 SGHTA, CDR2 FQGNSA. Time point here: sample taken at primary tumor resection. The authors sequenced whole RNA from tumor, nontumor lung or frozen PBMC without sorting. This clonotype was seen more than once but under ten times. Its antigen is unidentified. Study conclusions and caveats: For expanded intratumoral alpha and beta TCRs, counts tracked tumor mutation counts.

This receptor was identified in a male donor with early-stage non-small cell lung cancer. Sequencing used lung tumor tissue, obtained at surgery. The genes are TRBV7-2 and TRBJ2-3; 8 nucleotides match TRBD2. CDR3 residues: CASAGGLTDTQYF. CDR3 DNA sequence: TGTGCCAGCGCGGGAGGCCTCACAGATACGCAGTATTTT.